This TCR beta chain was recovered during a study of T cell changes during pregnancy in multiple sclerosis. Measured with immunoSEQ multiplex PCR; TCRdb has only the in-frame clones, and not every one. The sample holds tens of thousands of clones, roughly nine tenths seen once. The input for sequencing was CD4+ T cells from peripheral blood mononuclear cells, taken in the third trimester of pregnancy. The receptor comes from a female donor in good health, enrolled as a control in a pregnancy study.

The CDR3 here is CASSTRWDRSGNEQFF. CDR3 coding DNA: TGTGCCAGCAGCACTCGATGGGACAGAAGTGGCAATGAGCAGTTCTTC. The chain uses TRBV9 and TRBJ2-1; 7 bases line up with TRBD1. Trimming cost V 4 bases and J 6 bases; bases outside gene matches: 13. Germline-derived CDR1 and CDR2 are SGDLS and YYNGEE. The CDR3 is 16 amino acids.